This T cell receptor (beta chain) was recovered during a study of control samples from healthy donors and cancer patients. This CDR3 comprises 13 residues. Trimming shortened V by 7 bases and J by 4 bases, and 13 bases separated the two germline ends. Germline CDR1 reads SQVTM; CDR2 reads ANQGSEA. The assay was immunoSEQ multiplex PCR, and TCRdb's table has in-frame clones only and misses some. The sample contains about 45,000 clones, 70% of which appear only once. V gene TRBV29-1 combines with J gene TRBJ2-2, with D possibly being TRBD2 (5 bases). This sequence was found in a male donor with melanoma. Specimen: formalin-fixed, paraffin-embedded tissue. DNA for the CDR3: TGCAGCGCCCAGAGGGTTGGCACCGGGGAGCTGTTTTTT. Residues: CSAQRVGTGELFF.